These T cell receptor beta chains were read from a single sample in a study of T cells in localized non-small cell lung cancer. The table came from immunoSEQ multiplex PCR; TCRdb's copy has only in-frame clones and leaves some out. The data contain fewer than 45,000 clones, roughly 80% of them singletons. The sample here was peripheral blood, taken before any cancer treatment. The receptors were sampled from a male donor aged 60 or over with stage III squamous cell lung carcinoma. Each CDR3 is given without its conserved first and last residue.

J gene | V gene | CDR3 protein
TRBJ1-2 | TRBV5-4 | ASSLAGGDGYT
TRBJ1-1 | TRBV19 | ASNTLGAGENEAF
TRBJ1-1 | TRBV15 | ATSRDGRGGDTEAF
TRBJ2-1 | TRBV4-1 | ASSQDKTGAYNEQF
TRBJ2-3 | TRBV5-1 | ASSLLSSGTSTDTQY
TRBJ2-7 | TRBV14 | ASSQSVDYSYEQY
TRBJ2-5 | TRBV29-1 | SVDVRGETQY
TRBJ2-7 | TRBV25-1 | ASSEFRLGAYEQY
TRBJ2-7 | TRBV13 | ASSSQLGTVNYEQY
TRBJ1-2 | TRBV7-8 | ASSSSTVTGLRGYT
TRBJ2-7 | TRBV2 | ASKRDFFSYEQY
TRBJ2-4 | TRBV20-1 | SAHWQSRQY
TRBJ2-4 | TRBV5-8 | ASSLEGTEPKNIQY
TRBJ1-5 | TRBV7-9 | ASSFVGGSNQPQH
TRBJ2-1 | TRBV30 | AWSGVYGRDEQF
TRBJ1-1 | TRBV7-9 | ASSLVGNTEAF
TRBJ2-5 | TRBV9 | ASSVEGAEGQETQY
TRBJ2-5 | TRBV19 | ASSIGTGLSRTETQY
TRBJ1-5 | TRBV5-4 | ASSFRDQPQH
TRBJ2-7 | TRBV6-5 | ASSFLGALGEQY
TRBJ1-5 | TRBV2 | ASQGSVNSNQPQH
TRBJ1-2 | TRBV30 | AWSVGQGGFPNYGYT
TRBJ2-7 | TRBV30 | AWSATVYEQY